This is a list of T cell receptor beta chains from one sample in a study of blood T cell repertoires in COVID-19. Sequencing was performed with immunoSEQ multiplex PCR; in TCRdb, only in-frame clones are kept and a portion is missing. The top ten clones hold 9.5% to 15% of a sample with over 150,000 clones, roughly 80% of them seen once. Sequencing was carried out using peripheral blood. These TCRs come from a woman older than 75 with COVID-19, enrolled during active disease. The conserved cysteine and the conserved F or W are not part of the CDR3 here. Fields, in order: clone size, CDR3 length, V gene, CDR3 protein. The size entry is marked missing in some rows and otherwise reads once, few, many or a size class.

>-|11|TRBV5-4
ASSLDGNYGYT
>-|11|TRBV21-1
ARPTKWSTEAF
>once|14|TRBV5-5
ASSAGGDPASYEQY
>few|13|TRBV27
ASSLQTSGTGEQF
>-|14|TRBV6-5
ASSYSGSGTYNEQF
>-|12|TRBV9
ASSEGPSADTQY
>-|17|TRBV5-1
ASSRGILAVTPNTGELF
>-|12|TRBV7-9
ASSPGQQNEKLF
>-|12|TRBV5-5
ASRWTGSNSPLH
>-|11|TRBV27
ASSFGGYNEQF
>-|13|TRBV6-5
ASSTTRGRIGGYT
>-|10|TRBV12-3/TRBV12-4
ASSRDTNGYT
>once|11|TRBV6-2/TRBV6-3
ASSWTVNQPQH
>-|12|TRBV5-1
ASSLATSTDTQY
>-|12|TRBV6-5
ASSYSGQGGEQY
>few|11|TRBV10-3
AIRGRSEETQY
>-|14|TRBV4-2
ASSQEKGGQPDTQY
>-|11|TRBV18
ASSPVTEETQY
>-|14|TRBV2
ASSVSGGHQGDTQY
>-|15|TRBV16
ASSQRDSYATNEKLF
>-|12|TRBV27
ASSRQGHEEKLF
>few|13|TRBV5-1
ASSLLGHRAVGQY
>-|13|TRBV30
AWETGISSYNEQF
>-|15|TRBV4-1
ASSQGLAGGLGETQY
>-|13|TRBV2
ASSDLGQGNNEQF
>-|11|TRBV28
ATRTPLFGEQY
>-|12|TRBV28
ASSGLAGAHEQY
>-|12|TRBV19
ASSAGQGNEKLF
>-|12|TRBV9
ASSVGASYGELF
>-|11|TRBV3-1/TRBV3-2
ASLSRGQETQY
>-|13|TRBV11-3
ASSLDGDRGYEQY
>-|12|TRBV3-1/TRBV3-2
ASSQGESYNEQF
>-|14|TRBV5-4
ASSLESGQNTGELF
>-|12|TRBV15
ATSGSSYNSPLH
>once|9|TRBV12-3/TRBV12-4
ASSFSTEAF
>-|12|TRBV2
ASSGQGGYNEQF
>-|14|TRBV27
ASSLSARQGPYEQY
>-|12|TRBV2
ASSDFRARDTQY
>-|15|TRBV6-1
ASSEWGQRLINEKLF
>-|14|TRBV19
ASSQIRGRDAYEQY
>-|15|TRBV19
ASSIPRQGAGNQPQH
>-|16|TRBV6-1
ASSVYLAGGASHNEQF
>-|11|TRBV28
ASRRQGHQPQH
>-|11|TRBV19
ASSIDRDQPQH
>-|10|TRBV2
ASRADRGPQH
>-|13|TRBV19
ASSIGPAPTDTQY
>-|16|TRBV4-1
ASSQDTRVRGGYNEQF
>-|10|TRBV2
ASTPDRAGYT
>-|11|TRBV7-9
ASSLGQGTEAF
>-|9|TRBV28
ASRHPSGYT
>-|13|TRBV6-2/TRBV6-3
ASSYPSQGDTEAF
>-|14|TRBV11-3
ASSLHVIAGGHEQF